This T cell receptor (beta chain) was sequenced during a study of cytomegalovirus exposure and HLA in healthy donors. The study ran its PCR with 60 Vbeta and 13 Jbeta primers. Produced via immunoSEQ multiplex PCR; TCRdb's table is partial and in-frame only. The table for this sample gives some 89,000 clones. General observations from the study: Upon later analysis, TCR association rates were observed to vary by HLA locus, being highest for DRB1 and lowest for HLA-C. The authors enumerated over 150 TCR beta chains as linked to cytomegalovirus. CMV serostatus was the only immune exposure information that was available. Most sequenced TCRs were rare (though some public TCRs occurred in many donors).

Points on this clone: Its target is unknown.

Sample: PBMCs. This sequence was found in a woman younger than 45 in good health and CMV-seronegative.

In DNA, the CDR3 is TGCGCCAGCAGCCCAAAGGGGGGACTAGCGGGATCCGAGACCCAGTACTTC. Its protein is CASSPKGGLAGSETQYF. V gene TRBV4-1 combines with J gene TRBJ2-5; 13 nucleotides align to TRBD2. The germline V gene has CDR1 MGHRA and CDR2 YSYEKL. CDR3 size: 17 residues. V dropped 4 bases and J dropped 5; count of bases not matched to a gene: 10.